The 9 T cell receptor beta chains presented below share a single source sample, sequenced in a study of blood T cell repertoires in COVID-19. Assay used: immunoSEQ multiplex PCR; TCRdb lists only in-frame clones, some missing. Here the sample spans around 250,000 clones, roughly 88% being singletons. Sequenced: PBMCs or T cells enriched from blood (not recorded which). Receptor source: a woman aged 40 to 50 with acute COVID-19.

This clone was seen more than once but under ten times. The rearrangement joins TRBV12-3 or TRBV12-4 to TRBJ2-3; D is unresolved. The CDR3 consists of 13 residues. Between the trimmed V and J ends, which lost 3 bases and 3 bases, there was a span of 7 bases. Written as DNA, the CDR3 is TGTGCCAGCAGTTTTCGAGCGACAGATACGCAGTATTTT. Residues: CASSFRATDTQYF.

The chain carries TRBV5-1 and TRBJ1-5, with TRBD1 matching 12 bases. V lost 0 bases to trimming and J lost 6 bases; unmatched junction nucleotides: 4. CDR3 length: 16 residues. Per germline, CDR1 SGHRS and CDR2 YFSETQ. The CDR3, as DNA: TGCGCCAGCAGCTTGGATGGGACAGGGGGCGGTCAGCCCCAGCATTTT. Amino acid sequence: CASSLDGTGGGQPQHF.

V gene TRBV6-2 or TRBV6-3 combines with J gene TRBJ2-7; tentatively, D is TRBD2 (6 bases). V was pared by 5 bases and J by 3 bases, with 17 bases between. The germline V gene encodes CDR1 MNHEY and CDR2 SVGEGT. This CDR3 contains 15 residues. For the CDR3, the DNA is TGTGCCAGCAGTATCACCGGGAGCGGATACTACGAGCAGTACTTC. Translation: CASSITGSGYYEQYF.

The V gene is TRBV24-1, the J gene TRBJ2-1; the match to TRBD2 covers 10 bases. Losses at the gene ends were 0 bases for V and 6 bases for J; bases not matched to a gene: 10. This CDR3 is built from 18 residues. CDR1 is KGHDR, CDR2 SFDVKD, per germline. The CDR3 spells CATSDLQGPSGSSNEQFF. CDR3 sequence (DNA): TGTGCCACCAGTGATTTGCAAGGGCCTAGCGGGAGCAGCAATGAGCAGTTCTTC.

The chain joins TRBV12-5 to TRBJ1-1; D is possibly TRBD1 (5 bases). Germline assignment: CDR1 LGHNT and CDR2 FRNRAP. Trimming left V 5 bases short and J 5 bases short, with 15 bases between. CDR3 length equals 14 residues. This chain's CDR3 is CASGAGTAGTEAFF. The DNA for the CDR3 is TGTGCTAGTGGTGCGGGAACAGCAGGGACTGAAGCTTTCTTT.

The chain couples TRBV27 to TRBJ1-1; TRBD1 is a possible D gene (5 bases). The CDR3 is 11 amino acids. Trimming removed 6 bases from V and 6 bases from J, with 8 bases in between. The germline CDR1 and CDR2 sequences are MNHEY and SMNVEV (reference sequence). CDR3 DNA: TGTGCCAGCAGCTCAGGGCCTGAAGCTTTCTTT. Its protein is CASSSGPEAFF.

This clone was detected only once. The chain links TRBV5-1 to TRBJ2-1, with 8 bases matching TRBD2. The CDR3 is 17 residues long. Germline V gives CDR1 SGHRS, CDR2 YFSETQ. The V segment lost 4 bases and the J segment 7 bases; nucleotides outside the gene matches: 16. The CDR3 is CASSGTSELAGWNEQFF. The CDR3 nucleotides read TGCGCCAGCAGCGGAACCTCCGAGTTAGCGGGATGGAATGAGCAGTTCTTC.

The CDR3 sequence is CAAEDSNTGELFF. CDR3 nucleotides: TGTGCGGCGGAAGACTCGAACACCGGGGAGCTGTTTTTT. The chain uses TRBV12-3 or TRBV12-4 and TRBJ2-2, with D hard to call. CDR3 length: 13 amino acids.

CDR3 residues: CASSPNSGGANVLTF. CDR3 bases: TGTGCCAGCAGCCCAAACAGTGGAGGGGCCAACGTCCTGACTTTC. This chain joins TRBV3-1 (or the pseudogene TRBV3-2) and TRBJ2-6, with D unclear. V was shortened by 4 bases and J by 4 bases, with 11 bases between the two germline ends. Germline V gives CDR1 LGHDT, CDR2 YNNKEL (reference sequence). The CDR3 extends over 15 amino acids.